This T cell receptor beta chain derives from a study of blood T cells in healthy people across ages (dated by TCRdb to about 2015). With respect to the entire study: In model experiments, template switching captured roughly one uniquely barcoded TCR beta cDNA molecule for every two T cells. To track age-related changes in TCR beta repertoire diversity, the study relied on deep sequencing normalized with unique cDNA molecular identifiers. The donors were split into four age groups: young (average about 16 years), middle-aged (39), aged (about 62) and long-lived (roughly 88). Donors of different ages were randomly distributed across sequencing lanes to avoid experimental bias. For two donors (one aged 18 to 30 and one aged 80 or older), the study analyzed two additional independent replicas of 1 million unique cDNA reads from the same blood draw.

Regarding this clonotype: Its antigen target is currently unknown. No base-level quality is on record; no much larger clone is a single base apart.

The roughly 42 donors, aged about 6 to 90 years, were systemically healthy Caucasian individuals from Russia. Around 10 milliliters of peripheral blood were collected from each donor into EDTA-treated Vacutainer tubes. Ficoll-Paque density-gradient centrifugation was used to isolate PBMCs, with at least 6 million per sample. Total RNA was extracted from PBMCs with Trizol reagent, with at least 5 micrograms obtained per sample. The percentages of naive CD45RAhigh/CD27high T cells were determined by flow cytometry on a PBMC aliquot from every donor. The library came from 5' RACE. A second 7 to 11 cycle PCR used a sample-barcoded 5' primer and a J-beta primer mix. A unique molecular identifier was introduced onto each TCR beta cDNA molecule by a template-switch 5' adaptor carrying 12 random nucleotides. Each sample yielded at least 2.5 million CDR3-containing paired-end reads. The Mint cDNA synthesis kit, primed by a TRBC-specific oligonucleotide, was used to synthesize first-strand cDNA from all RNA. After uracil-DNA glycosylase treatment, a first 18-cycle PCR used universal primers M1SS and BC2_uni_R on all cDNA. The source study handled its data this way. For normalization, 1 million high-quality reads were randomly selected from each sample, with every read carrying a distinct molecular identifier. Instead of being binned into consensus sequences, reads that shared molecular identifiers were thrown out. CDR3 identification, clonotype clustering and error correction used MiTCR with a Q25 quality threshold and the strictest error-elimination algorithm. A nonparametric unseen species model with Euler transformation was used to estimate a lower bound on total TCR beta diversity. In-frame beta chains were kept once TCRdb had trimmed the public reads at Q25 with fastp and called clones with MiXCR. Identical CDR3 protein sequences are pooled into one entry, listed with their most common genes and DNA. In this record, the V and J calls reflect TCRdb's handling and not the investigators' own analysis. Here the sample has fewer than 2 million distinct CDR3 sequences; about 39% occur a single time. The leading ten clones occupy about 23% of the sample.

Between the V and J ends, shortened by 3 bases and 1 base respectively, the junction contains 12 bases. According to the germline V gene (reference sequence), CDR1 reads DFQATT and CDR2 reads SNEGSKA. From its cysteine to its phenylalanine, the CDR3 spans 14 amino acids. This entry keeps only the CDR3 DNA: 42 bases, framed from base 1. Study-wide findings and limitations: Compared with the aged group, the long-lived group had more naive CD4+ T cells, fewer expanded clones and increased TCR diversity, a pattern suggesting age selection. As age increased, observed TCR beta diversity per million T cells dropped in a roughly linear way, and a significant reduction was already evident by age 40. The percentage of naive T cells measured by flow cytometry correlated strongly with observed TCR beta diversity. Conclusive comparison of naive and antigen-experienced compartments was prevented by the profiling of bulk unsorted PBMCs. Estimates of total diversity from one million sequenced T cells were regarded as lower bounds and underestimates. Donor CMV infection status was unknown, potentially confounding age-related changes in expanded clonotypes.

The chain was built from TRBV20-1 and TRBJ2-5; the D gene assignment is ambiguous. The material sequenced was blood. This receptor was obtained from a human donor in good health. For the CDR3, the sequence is CSARLELGQETQYF. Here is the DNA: TGCAGTGCTAGGCTAGAACTTGGCCAAGAGACCCAGTACTTC.